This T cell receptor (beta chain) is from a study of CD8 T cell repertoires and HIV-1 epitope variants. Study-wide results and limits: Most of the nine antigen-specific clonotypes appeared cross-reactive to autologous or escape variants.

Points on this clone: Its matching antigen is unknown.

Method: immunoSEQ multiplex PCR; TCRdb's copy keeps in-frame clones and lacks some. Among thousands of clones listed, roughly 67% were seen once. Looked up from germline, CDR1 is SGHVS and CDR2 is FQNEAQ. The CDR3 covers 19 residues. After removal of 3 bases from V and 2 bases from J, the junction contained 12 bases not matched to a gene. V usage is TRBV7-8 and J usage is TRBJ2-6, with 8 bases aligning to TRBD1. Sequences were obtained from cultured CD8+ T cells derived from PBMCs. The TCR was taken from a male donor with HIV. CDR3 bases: TGTGCCAGCAGCTTCTACGGACAGGGAGGAAACGCTGGGGCCAACGTCCTGACTTTC. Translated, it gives CASSFYGQGGNAGANVLTF.